The 19 T cell receptor beta chains reported below all come from one sample, sequenced in a study of T cells after somatic rescue of genetic block. Some clones are missing from TCRdb's copy, which holds only in-frame ones; the method was immunoSEQ multiplex PCR. This table has 12,000 or so clones, 78% appearing once. Sequencing was done on a sample of peripheral blood mononuclear cells (PBMCs). Receptor source: a boy younger than 18.

This rearrangement joins TRBV9 to TRBJ1-3; no clear D. V was clipped by 2 bases and J by 0 bases, with 9 bases between them. CDR1 and CDR2 from the germline V gene are SGDLS and YYNGEE. The CDR3 runs to 15 residues. The CDR3 reads CASSVSLDSGNTIYF. For the CDR3, the DNA is TGTGCCAGCAGCGTGAGCCTTGACTCTGGAAACACCATATATTTT.

The chain employs TRBV2 and TRBJ2-5; 8 bases match TRBD2. The V gene end was trimmed by 6 bases and the J gene end by 5 bases; junction bases not matched to a gene: 5. Germline CDR1 reads SNHLY; CDR2 reads FYNNEI. This CDR3 has 13 amino acids. CDR3 DNA sequence: TGTGCCAGCAGCGGGGGGGCCGGGGAGACCCAGTACTTC. The encoded protein is CASSGGAGETQYF.

V gene TRBV14 combines with J gene TRBJ1-1; D gene unclear. The CDR3 extends over 11 amino acids. Per the germline V gene, CDR1 is SGHDN and CDR2 is FVKESK. V lost 1 base to trimming and J lost 7 bases, with 4 bases between them. The CDR3 loop reads CASSQVSEAFF. The CDR3, as DNA: TGTGCCAGCAGCCAAGTGAGTGAAGCTTTCTTT. Based on the CDR3 plus reference TRBV14 and TRBJ1-1, the full variable domain is EAGVTQFPSHSVIEKGQTVTLRCDPISGHDNLYWYRRVMGKEIKFLLHFVKESKQDESGMPNNRFLAERTGGTYSTLKVQPAELEDSGVYFCASSQVSEAFFGQGTRLTVV.

The CDR3 DNA is TGTGCCAGTAGTAGGGAAAATTTTAGGCTTGAGCAGTTCTTC. This gives the protein CASSRENFRLEQFF. This rearrangement joins TRBV19 to TRBJ2-1, with D hard to call. The CDR3 loop spans 14 amino acids. In germline, CDR1 is LNHDA, CDR2 SQIVND (reference sequence). Trimming took off 4 bases at V and 9 bases at J, with 16 bases between the two ends.

The sample holds a few counts of this clone. V is TRBV27 and J is TRBJ2-5; 7 nucleotides agree with TRBD2. Germline CDR1 and CDR2: MNHEY and SMNVEV (reference sequence). This CDR3 is built from 14 residues. Losses at the gene ends were 6 bases for V and 4 bases for J; bases not matched to a gene: 8. CDR3 DNA: TGTGCCAGCAGGCGGACTAGTTTCGTAGAGACCCAGTACTTC. This translates into CASRRTSFVETQYF.

The genes are TRBV9 and TRBJ2-1, with D possibly TRBD2 on 5 matching bases. CDR1 SGDLS and CDR2 YYNGEE come from the germline V gene. This CDR3 comprises 14 residues. V lost 0 bases and J lost 7, with 11 bases in between. The CDR3 is CASSVGGSANEQFF. The CDR3 DNA sequence: TGTGCCAGCAGCGTAGGAGGGTCAGCTAATGAGCAGTTCTTC.

Here the CDR3 reads CATLRDSGAHNYGYTF. The CDR3 DNA sequence: TGTGCCACCCTGCGGGACTCTGGGGCGCATAACTATGGCTACACCTTC. This chain links TRBV19 with TRBJ1-2; a possible D gene is TRBD1 (5 bases). The germline gives CDR1 LNHDA, CDR2 SQIVND (reference sequence). This CDR3 contains 16 residues. Trimming removed 10 bases from V and 1 base from J, with 22 bases in between.

The V and J genes are TRBV27 and TRBJ2-1; perhaps TRBD2 as D (6 bases). Trimming stripped 4 bases from V and 1 base from J, with 11 bases between. CDR3 length: 15 amino acids. Germline CDR1 reads MNHEY; CDR2 reads SMNVEV (reference sequence). The CDR3 region is CASSSLAGSYNEQFF. CDR3 DNA sequence: TGTGCCAGCAGTTCTCTCGCGGGATCCTACAATGAGCAGTTCTTC.

This clone was detected once. The chain combines TRBV25-1 with TRBJ2-2, with TRBD2 matching over 10 bases. Germline assignment: CDR1 MGHDK and CDR2 SYGVNS. V lost 7 bases to trimming and J lost 5 bases; unmatched junction nucleotides: 4. The CDR3 consists of 14 residues. The CDR3 sequence: CASKAGGPTGELFF. For the CDR3, the DNA is TGTGCCAGCAAAGCGGGAGGGCCGACCGGGGAGCTGTTTTTT.

The chain uses TRBV6-1 and TRBJ2-7; D gene unclear. Germline CDR1 MNHNS, CDR2 SASEGT. Deletions cut 4 bases from V and 7 bases from J, with 14 bases between. This CDR3 is 13 amino acids long. In DNA form, the CDR3 reads TGTGCCAGCAGTGTAGGCCCCACCCTTGAGCAGTACTTC. This encodes CASSVGPTLEQYF.

This sequence joins TRBV6-1 and TRBJ2-1; 10 bases are a match to TRBD1. The CDR3 runs to 17 residues. The germline V gene has CDR1 MNHNS and CDR2 SASEGT. V lost 3 bases and J lost 8; bases outside the gene matches: 13. CDR3 residues: CASSDGTGDTVGDEQFF. DNA for the CDR3: TGTGCCAGCAGTGATGGGACAGGGGACACCGTGGGCGATGAGCAGTTCTTC.

The chain combines TRBV10-3 with TRBJ2-2; D is unclear. Trimming removed 6 bases at V and 3 bases at J, with 11 bases between. The CDR3 is 14 amino acids. Germline-derived CDR1 and CDR2 are ENHRY and SYGVKD. In DNA, the CDR3 is TGTGCCATCAGAAAGACCGCAGACACCGGGGAGCTGTTTTTT. Encoded protein: CAIRKTADTGELFF.

This chain uses TRBV5-4 with TRBJ2-7; no clear D. Trimming took off 0 bases at V and 7 bases at J, with 11 bases between the two ends. CDR3 length: 13 residues. CDR1 is SGHNT, CDR2 YYREEE, per germline (reference sequence). The CDR3 DNA reads as TGTGCCAGCAGCTTGGAGAGCGTGGGGGAGCAGTACTTC. The encoded protein is CASSLESVGEQYF.

V gene TRBV4-3 combines with J gene TRBJ1-6; TRBD1 is a possible D gene (5 bases). The CDR3 totals 18 residues. Germline CDR1 and CDR2: LGHNA and YSLEER. Trimming removed 1 base at V and 1 base at J, with 14 bases between. The chain's CDR3 is CASSQATGGSSYNSPLHF. The CDR3 DNA sequence: TGCGCCAGCAGCCAAGCAACAGGCGGAAGTTCCTATAATTCACCCCTCCACTTT.

About this clone itself: Other DNA sequences in the same sample also yield this CDR3. The J gene is TRBJ2-5, the V gene TRBV7-3; D ambiguous. The V end lost 3 bases, the J end lost 2 bases, and 10 bases lay between the germline ends. Germline values: CDR1 SGHTA, CDR2 FQGTGA. This CDR3 comprises 14 residues. CDR3 protein: CASSLSRDQETQYF. DNA of the CDR3: TGTGCCAGCAGCTTGAGTAGGGATCAAGAGACCCAGTACTTC.

This sequence joins TRBV7-9 and TRBJ2-7; 7 bases align to TRBD2. The CDR3 runs to 14 residues. In germline, CDR1 is SEHNR, CDR2 FQNEAQ (reference sequence). The ends lost 1 base at V and 7 bases at J; junction bases unmatched: 7. CDR3 in amino acids: CASSLEVGGDEQYF. CDR3 nucleotides: TGTGCCAGCAGCTTAGAAGTGGGAGGGGATGAGCAGTACTTC. The full variable domain, its missing parts supplied by reference TRBV7-9 and TRBJ2-7, is DTGVSQNPRHKITKRGQNVTFRCDPISEHNRLYWYRQTLGQGPEFLTYFQNEAQLEKSRLLSDRFSAERPKGSFSTLEIQRTEQGDSAMYLCASSLEVGGDEQYFGPGTRLTVT.

The V and J genes are TRBV28 and TRBJ2-7; 8 nucleotides align to TRBD2. The germline V gene has CDR1 MDHEN and CDR2 SYDVKM. Germline trimming cut 4 bases from V and 6 bases from J; bases unmatched to any gene: 8. The CDR3 has 14 residues. CDR3 region: CASSSAGGAAEQYF. DNA for the CDR3: TGTGCCAGCAGTTCCGCCGGGGGGGCGGCCGAGCAGTACTTC.

The chain couples TRBV7-2 to TRBJ2-7; a possible D gene is TRBD2 (7 bases). Per the germline V gene, CDR1 is SGHTA and CDR2 is FQGNSA. There are 15 residues in the CDR3. V dropped 5 bases and J dropped 3 bases, with 17 bases sitting between them. In DNA form, the CDR3 reads TGTGCCAGCAGCCCAAGAGGGGGGGAGCGCTACGAGCAGTACTTC. As protein: CASSPRGGERYEQYF. The full variable domain, its missing parts supplied by reference TRBV7-2 and TRBJ2-7, is GAGVSQSPSNKVTEKGKDVELRCDPISGHTALYWYRQSLGQGLEFLIYFQGNSAPDKSGLPSDRFSAERTGGSVSTLTIQRTQQEDSAVYLCASSPRGGERYEQYFGPGTRLTVT.

In its sample, this clone was seen once. The chain recombines TRBV4-2 with TRBJ2-6; D is unclear. This CDR3 contains 15 residues. CDR1 and CDR2 from the germline V gene are LGHNA and YNFKEQ. V was clipped by 7 bases and J by 2 bases, with 12 bases between them. CDR3 sequence reads: CASKEGGPGANVLTF. In DNA, the CDR3 is TGTGCCAGCAAAGAAGGTGGGCCTGGGGCCAACGTCCTGACTTTC.